This TCR beta chain was captured in a study of blood T cell repertoires in COVID-19. Study summary: The origin of the acute and convalescent COVID-19 samples was the United States, Italy and Spain. PBMCs, B-cell-depleted T cells, or T cells were the source of the cDNA or gDNA that made up the material.

This table comes from immunoSEQ multiplex PCR, and its TCRdb copy is limited to in-frame clones, with some not included. The data show more than 120,000 clones, more than 70% seen once. Germline CDR1 is MGHRA and CDR2 is YSYEKL. The V gene end was trimmed by 0 bases and the J gene end by 7 bases; junction bases not matched to a gene: 7. The CDR3 length is 16 residues. This sequence was found in a human donor in a cohort sampled during active COVID-19. Sequencing was performed on peripheral blood. This chain links TRBV4-1 with TRBJ2-1; 9 positions match TRBD2. The DNA of the CDR3 is TGCGCCAGCAGCCAAGAACCCTTGCGGGGGGGGAATGAGCAGTTCTTC. This sequence encodes CASSQEPLRGGNEQFF.